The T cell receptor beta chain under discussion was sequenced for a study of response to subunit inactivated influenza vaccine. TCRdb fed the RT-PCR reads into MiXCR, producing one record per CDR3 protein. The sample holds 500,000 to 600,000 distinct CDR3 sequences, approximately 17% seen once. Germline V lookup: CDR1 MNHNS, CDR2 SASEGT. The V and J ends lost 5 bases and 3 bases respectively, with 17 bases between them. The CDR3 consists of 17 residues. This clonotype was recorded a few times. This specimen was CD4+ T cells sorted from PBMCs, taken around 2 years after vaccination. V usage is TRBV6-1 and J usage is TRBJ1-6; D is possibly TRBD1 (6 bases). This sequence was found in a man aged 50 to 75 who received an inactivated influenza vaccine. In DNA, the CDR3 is TGTGCCAGCAGTCAACGCGGGCAGGGGTTCTATAATTCACCCCTCCACTTT. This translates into CASSQRGQGFYNSPLHF.